A selection of T cell receptor beta chains follows, all from one sample in a study of regulatory T cells in long-lasting Graves disease. TCRdb redid the calling of the multiplex PCR reads with MiXCR, one entry per CDR3 protein. There are some 350,000 distinct CDR3 sequences in the sample; roughly 17% occur only once, and 20% to 25% lies in the top ten. The same sample was also used in a study of T cells in Graves' hyperthyroidism and ophthalmopathy.

Sample: peripheral blood mononuclear cells (PBMCs), taken at new diagnosis, from a patient treated with antithyroid drugs. These receptors all stem from a woman between 18 and 29 years old with Graves disease. CDR3s include the opening cysteine and the closing phenylalanine or tryptophan. Fields, in order: V gene, J gene, D gene, clone size, CDR3 protein, CDR3 DNA. The D gene is left open where the match is weak. Rows give clone size only sometimes, using once, few, many, or a class for an expanded clone.

TRBV12-3/TRBV12-4,TRBJ2-3,TRBD2,many,CASILNTLAGPTDTQYF,TGTGCCAGCATCCTTAATACCCTAGCGGGCCCCACAGATACGCAGTATTTT
TRBV5-1,TRBJ1-4,-,few,CASSGRGIKLGEKLFF,TGCGCCAGCAGCGGCCGGGGGATTAAATTAGGGGAAAAACTGTTTTTT
TRBV11-1,TRBJ2-7,-,many,CASSLELTVSYEQYF,TGTGCCAGCAGCTTAGAACTGACCGTCTCCTACGAGCAGTACTTC
TRBV10-1,TRBJ2-7,TRBD2,-,CASSASGSSYEQYF,TGCGCCAGCAGTGCTAGCGGGAGCTCCTACGAGCAGTACTTC
TRBV30,TRBJ1-4,TRBD1,many,CAWSPGGVEKLFF,TGTGCCTGGAGTCCAGGGGGCGTTGAAAAACTGTTTTTT
TRBV5-1,TRBJ2-7,TRBD2,many,CASSSQGTSGFYEQYF,TGCGCCAGCAGCAGCCAAGGGACTAGCGGATTCTACGAGCAGTACTTC
TRBV28,TRBJ1-1,TRBD1,many,CALRNRGNTEAFF,TGTGCCTTAAGGAACAGGGGGAACACTGAAGCTTTCTTT
TRBV20-1,TRBJ1-6,-,few,CSARVASATSPLHF,TGCAGTGCTAGAGTTGCGTCCGCGACCTCACCCCTCCACTTT
TRBV6-1,TRBJ2-3,-,-,CASSEVARDTQYF,TGTGCCAGCAGTGAAGTGGCCCGAGATACGCAGTATTTT
TRBV5-1,TRBJ2-7,TRBD1,many,CASSINRGSYEQYF,TGCGCCAGCAGCATAAACAGGGGGTCCTACGAGCAGTACTTC
TRBV5-1,TRBJ2-3,-,many,CASSLEVSTDTQYF,TGCGCCAGCAGCTTGGAAGTCAGCACAGATACGCAGTATTTT
TRBV3-1,TRBJ2-7,-,many,CASSQDRKFGKRTYEQYF,TGTGCCAGCAGCCAAGATCGGAAATTTGGAAAAAGAACCTACGAGCAGTACTTC
TRBV2,TRBJ2-6,-,few,CASRAGAQSGANVLTF,TGTGCCAGCCGGGCGGGGGCACAATCTGGGGCCAACGTCCTGACTTTC
TRBV5-6,TRBJ1-1,-,-,CASCIGAANTEAFF,TGTGCCAGCTGCATCGGGGCGGCGAACACTGAAGCTTTCTTT
TRBV6-1,TRBJ1-5,-,-,CASSVMGGNQPQHF,TGTGCCAGCAGTGTCATGGGAGGCAATCAGCCCCAGCATTTT
TRBV30,TRBJ2-5,-,-,CAWTIQTTGQETQYF,TGTGCCTGGACAATACAAACGACAGGCCAAGAGACCCAGTACTTC
TRBV29-1,TRBJ1-3,-,-,CSVQTDDPSGNTIYF,TGCAGCGTTCAAACTGACGACCCCTCTGGAAACACCATATATTTT
TRBV6-5,TRBJ2-1,TRBD2,many,CASSYSRGSVAGDHEQFF,TGTGCCAGCAGTTACTCGCGGGGTTCTGTAGCGGGAGACCATGAGCAGTTCTTC
TRBV6-1,TRBJ1-1,-,many,CASIRRVGNTEAFF,TGTGCCAGCATTCGGAGGGTCGGGAACACTGAAGCTTTCTTT
TRBV18,TRBJ2-1,TRBD1,many,CASSLRTGGNEQFF,TGTGCCAGCTCACTCCGGACAGGGGGGAATGAGCAGTTCTTC
TRBV3-1,TRBJ2-2,TRBD1,many,CASSPGQGWTGELFF,TGTGCCAGCAGTCCGGGACAGGGTTGGACCGGGGAGCTGTTTTTT
TRBV30,TRBJ2-4,TRBD1,many,CAWAGGIRNIQYF,TGTGCCTGGGCAGGGGGCATCAGGAACATTCAGTACTTC
TRBV5-1,TRBJ2-6,-,many,CASSPWAKSSGANVLTF,TGCGCCAGCAGCCCCTGGGCAAAGAGCTCTGGGGCCAACGTCCTGACTTTC
TRBV5-1,TRBJ1-3,-,few,CASSPDWSSGNTIYF,TGCGCCAGCAGCCCGGACTGGAGCTCTGGAAACACCATATATTTT
TRBV5-1,TRBJ2-7,TRBD1,many,CASSQTTGGEQYF,TGCGCCAGCAGCCAAACTACAGGGGGAGAGCAGTACTTC
TRBV7-9,TRBJ1-5,-,-,CASSLDGGPDQPQHF,TGTGCCAGCAGCTTAGATGGGGGGCCGGATCAGCCCCAGCATTTT
TRBV20-1,TRBJ1-4,-,-,CSARGEIGDEKLFF,TGCAGTGCTAGAGGAGAAATAGGAGATGAAAAACTGTTTTTT
TRBV2,TRBJ2-3,TRBD2,many,CASSDGLAEINTQYF,TGTGCCAGCAGCGACGGACTAGCGGAGATTAATACGCAGTATTTT
TRBV11-2,TRBJ2-1,-,many,CASSLRMTNNEQFF,TGTGCCAGCAGCTTACGGATGACCAACAATGAGCAGTTCTTC
TRBV4-1,TRBJ2-3,-,few,CASSQDRTKYF,TGCGCCAGCAGCCAAGACAGGACAAAGTATTTT
TRBV6-5,TRBJ1-2,-,many,CASSSKGATYGYTF,TGTGCCAGCAGTTCGAAAGGGGCGACCTATGGCTACACCTTC
TRBV2,TRBJ2-5,-,many,CASSEGGRRGETQYF,TGTGCCAGCAGTGAAGGTGGAAGGCGGGGAGAGACCCAGTACTTC
TRBV20-1,TRBJ2-1,-,many,CSAPWGGSGGNEQFF,TGCAGTGCTCCCTGGGGTGGGAGTGGAGGGAATGAGCAGTTCTTC
TRBV4-2,TRBJ2-1,TRBD2,-,CASSQALAGGYEQFF,TGTGCCAGCAGCCAAGCCTTAGCGGGGGGGTACGAGCAGTTCTTC
TRBV6-1,TRBJ2-1,TRBD2,once,CASRSYLAGDLGEQFF,TGTGCCAGCAGGTCCTACCTAGCGGGAGACCTCGGGGAGCAGTTCTTC
TRBV19,TRBJ1-2,-,-,CASSLTVVGGYTF,TGTGCCAGTAGTCTAACGGTCGTCGGTGGCTACACCTTC
TRBV20-1,TRBJ1-5,TRBD1,few,CSARGQTSNQPQHF,TGCAGTGCCAGGGGGCAGACTAGCAATCAGCCCCAGCATTTT
TRBV28,TRBJ2-1,-,few,CASTSPRDIKYNEQFF,TGTGCCAGTACATCCCCTCGGGACATTAAGTACAATGAGCAGTTCTTC
TRBV2,TRBJ2-3,TRBD2,many,CALLGVAGVIPPDTQYF,TGTGCCCTCCTCGGGGTAGCGGGGGTTATACCGCCAGATACGCAGTATTTT